The 10 T cell receptor beta chains below were found in one sample sequenced in a study of shared clonotypes between healthy human individuals. Naive-designated CD8 cells lacked CD45RO, were positively enriched for CCR7, and omitted terminally differentiated effector memory CD45RA+ cells. Assay used: immunoSEQ multiplex PCR; TCRdb lists only in-frame clones, some missing. Of about 2.1 million clones in the sample, roughly 91% were seen once. Input material: naive CD8+ T cells from PBMCs. All receptors come from a man between 18 and 35 years old in good health. Some clones in this sample may be carry-over from other donors' samples.

This chain uses TRBV27 with TRBJ2-3, with TRBD2 matching over 11 bases. V lost 3 bases and J lost 0; bases outside the gene matches: 8. From germline, CDR1 is MNHEY and CDR2 SMNVEV (reference sequence). The length of the CDR3 is 18 residues. The CDR3 DNA reads as TGTGCCAGCAGTTTCCTAGCGGGAGGAACCTACAGCACAGATACGCAGTATTTT. It specifies CASSFLAGGTYSTDTQYF.

The J gene is TRBJ1-1, the V gene TRBV30; TRBD1 might be the D (5 bases). CDR3 size: 14 residues. V shed 0 bases and J shed 4 bases, with 12 bases lying between them. The germline gives CDR1 GTSNPN, CDR2 SVGIG (reference sequence). CDR3 sequence (DNA): TGTGCCTGGAGTGTACAATATGGGGCCACTGAAGCTTTCTTT. Translated, it gives CAWSVQYGATEAFF.

The chain has TRBV5-4 and TRBJ2-4; TRBD1 matches at 7 bases. J gave up 9 bases and V 1 base, and 7 bases lay outside the gene matches. The CDR3 length is 14 residues. Germline V CDR1 and CDR2: SGHNT, YYREEE (reference sequence). CDR3 amino acids: CASSLSQGDPIQYF. For the CDR3, the DNA is TGTGCCAGCAGCTTGTCGCAGGGGGATCCCATTCAGTACTTC.

DNA for the CDR3: TGCAGCGTTGTACCCGACGGAGTTTACGCCGGGGAGCTGTTTTTT. This gives the protein CSVVPDGVYAGELFF. This chain links TRBV29-1 with TRBJ2-2; no reliable D call. The CDR3 is 15 amino acids. The V gene's germline CDR1 is SQVTM and CDR2 ANQGSEA. The V end was cut by 4 bases, the J end by 6 bases, with 18 bases between.

This clone has more than one count but fewer than ten. Other nucleotide sequences in the sample specify the same CDR3. This chain joins TRBV9 and TRBJ2-7, with D hard to call. The V end lost 0 bases, the J end lost 6 bases, and 4 bases lay between the germline ends. This CDR3 spans 11 amino acids. Per the germline V gene, CDR1 is SGDLS and CDR2 is YYNGEE. DNA for the CDR3: TGTGCCAGCAGCGTAGGACGCGAGCAGTACTTC. It specifies CASSVGREQYF.

A remark on this clone: Other DNA sequences from this sample encode an identical CDR3 as well. This rearrangement joins TRBV19 to TRBJ2-7; the D gene is possibly TRBD2 (5 bases). Germline loops: CDR1 LNHDA, CDR2 SQIVND (reference sequence). This CDR3 is built from 14 residues. The V gene lost 2 bases and the J gene lost 0 bases, with 8 bases spanning the gap. In nucleotides, the CDR3 is TGTGCCAGTAGTATACGGGGTAACTCCTACGAGCAGTACTTC. Protein: CASSIRGNSYEQYF.

This chain uses TRBV29-1 with TRBJ2-3; D is unresolved. The CDR3 extends over 12 amino acids. Trimming took off 5 bases at V and 6 bases at J, with 12 bases between the two ends. Germline CDR1 is SQVTM and CDR2 is ANQGSEA. The CDR3 sequence: CSVRVPRDTQYF. Here the CDR3 DNA reads TGCAGCGTTCGGGTCCCAAGGGATACGCAGTATTTT.

This clone was detected only once. The chain couples TRBV18 to TRBJ2-7, with 11 bases identical to TRBD1. Per the germline V gene, CDR1 is KGHSH and CDR2 is LQKENI. Germline trimming cut 1 base from V and 7 bases from J; bases unmatched to any gene: 9. This CDR3 spans 16 amino acids. CDR3 DNA sequence: TGTGCCAGCTCACCACTGGAGGACAGGGGGCAAAAAGAGCAGTACTTC. Translating it yields CASSPLEDRGQKEQYF.

This chain links TRBV28 with TRBJ2-2; perhaps TRBD1 as D (6 bases). Germline V gene lookup returns CDR1 MDHEN and CDR2 SYDVKM. Between the trimmed V and J ends, which lost 5 bases and 5 bases, there was a span of 9 bases. This CDR3 is 13 amino acids long. This CDR3 reads CASSPDRTGELFF. The CDR3 DNA reads as TGTGCCAGCAGTCCGGACAGAACCGGGGAGCTGTTTTTT.

The chain is built from TRBV7-9 and TRBJ2-1, with 8 bases aligning to TRBD2. Germline lookup yields CDR1 SEHNR and CDR2 FQNEAQ (reference sequence). The CDR3 extends over 17 amino acids. The trim removed 4 bases at V and 7 bases at J, leaving 15 bases unmatched. The CDR3 is CASSWASGSGRGNEQFF. CDR3 nucleotide sequence: TGTGCCAGCAGCTGGGCTTCAGGGAGCGGGAGAGGAAATGAGCAGTTCTTC. The full variable domain, completed using reference TRBV7-9 and TRBJ2-1, is DTGVSQNPRHKITKRGQNVTFRCDPISEHNRLYWYRQTLGQGPEFLTYFQNEAQLEKSRLLSDRFSAERPKGSFSTLEIQRTEQGDSAMYLCASSWASGSGRGNEQFFGPGTRLTVL.